This is a list of T cell receptor beta chains from one sample in a study of blood T cells in healthy people across ages. TCRdb processed the 5' RACE reads anew with MiXCR; each CDR3 protein has one entry. Altogether around 1,100,000 distinct CDR3 sequences are present, around two fifths being singletons, with the ten largest covering around 12%. The sequenced sample was blood. The receptors come from a man between 18 and 29 years old in good health. Each CDR3 is given with its conserved first and last residue. The order of the fields is clone size, D gene, V gene, J gene, CDR3 protein, CDR3 DNA. D genes are given only for firm matches. Clone sizes are given selectively: once, few, many, or a class where the clone is expanded.

.,TRBD1,TRBV27,TRBJ2-7,CASSLDRAPLYEQYF,TGTGCCAGCAGTTTAGACAGGGCTCCCCTCTACGAGCAGTACTTC
few,TRBD1,TRBV19,TRBJ1-2,CASSMGQGANYGYTF,TGTGCCAGTAGTATGGGACAGGGGGCTAACTATGGCTACACCTTC
few,.,TRBV4-3,TRBJ2-2,CASSQMGAPTGELFF,TGCGCCAGCAGCCAGATGGGAGCACCGACCGGGGAGCTGTTTTTT
.,.,TRBV9,TRBJ2-5,CASSVNPLGNEQYF,TGTGCCAGCAGCGTAAATCCCCTAGGCAATGAGCAGTACTTC
.,TRBD2,TRBV7-2,TRBJ2-7,CASSLEVTSGKYEQYF,TGTGCCAGCAGCTTAGAAGTAACTAGCGGTAAATACGAGCAGTACTTC
.,.,TRBV5-1,TRBJ2-3,CASSLTPTEPPTDTQYF,TGCGCCAGCAGCTTGACGCCGACCGAACCCCCCACAGATACGCAGTATTTT
few,.,TRBV12-3/TRBV12-4,TRBJ2-6,CASSVRTSGANVLTF,TGTGCCAGCAGTGTCCGGACTTCTGGGGCCAACGTCCTGACTTTC
once,.,TRBV20-1,TRBJ1-5,CSAGDLELVGNQPQHF,TGCAGTGCTGGAGATCTAGAGCTGGTGGGGAATCAGCCCCAGCATTTT
few,.,TRBV6-1,TRBJ2-7,CASSVGPSRDEQYF,TGTGCCAGCAGTGTAGGGCCTTCCAGGGACGAGCAGTACTTC
once,.,TRBV3-1,TRBJ1-2,CASSLQSAGYGYTF,TGTGCCAGCAGCCTCCAGTCGGCGGGGTATGGCTACACCTTC
few,.,TRBV4-2,TRBJ2-1,CASSQDRWTVTSNEQFF,TGTGCCAGCAGCCAAGACCGTTGGACCGTTACTAGTAATGAGCAGTTCTTC
once,.,TRBV7-6,TRBJ2-7,CASGPLIRPSSYNEQYF,TGTGCCAGCGGCCCCCTCATACGTCCGAGCTCCTACAATGAGCAGTACTTC
few,.,TRBV5-1,TRBJ2-7,CASSLEAASYEQYF,TGCGCCAGCAGCTTGGAGGCGGCTTCTTACGAGCAGTACTTC
few,.,TRBV2,TRBJ2-3,CASMWRDTQYF,TGTGCCAGCATGTGGCGGGATACGCAGTATTTT
.,TRBD1,TRBV20-1,TRBJ2-3,CSAGTGTDTQYF,TGCAGTGCCGGGACAGGCACAGATACGCAGTATTTT
.,.,TRBV10-3,TRBJ2-1,CAIGLAPYNEQFF,TGTGCCATCGGGCTAGCGCCCTACAATGAGCAGTTCTTC
.,TRBD2,TRBV10-3,TRBJ2-7,CAIRGGGSSYEQYF,TGTGCCATCAGGGGCGGGGGGAGCTCCTACGAGCAGTACTTC
.,.,TRBV12-3/TRBV12-4,TRBJ1-2,CASSLGAGSSYTF,TGTGCCAGCAGTTTAGGAGCGGGCTCAAGCTACACCTTC
once,TRBD2,TRBV5-1,TRBJ2-3,CASSPRRGVSSADTQYF,TGCGCCAGCAGCCCCCGGCGGGGGGTCTCTAGCGCAGATACGCAGTATTTT
many,TRBD2,TRBV7-2,TRBJ2-3,CASSLVLAGSTDTQYF,TGTGCCAGCAGCTTAGTGCTAGCGGGGAGCACAGATACGCAGTATTTT
few,.,TRBV7-8,TRBJ2-5,CASSFSGDFLETQYF,TGTGCCAGCAGCTTCTCCGGGGACTTCCTCGAGACCCAGTACTTC
few,.,TRBV20-1,TRBJ2-3,CSAPTGDTQYF,TGCAGTGCTCCGACCGGAGATACGCAGTATTTT
few,.,TRBV7-2,TRBJ2-1,CASSFPEGNEQFF,TGTGCCAGCAGCTTCCCGGAAGGAAATGAGCAGTTCTTC
few,.,TRBV20-1,TRBJ2-7,CSASSPTYEQYF,TGCAGTGCTAGTTCCCCGACATACGAGCAGTACTTC
many,TRBD1,TRBV12-3/TRBV12-4,TRBJ1-2,CASSLDRVNYGYTF,TGTGCCAGCAGCTTAGACAGGGTGAACTATGGCTACACCTTC
few,TRBD2,TRBV24-1,TRBJ2-7,CATSDLKAGGPKGSYNEQYF,TGTGCCACCAGTGATTTGAAAGCGGGGGGGCCCAAAGGGTCCTACAATGAGCAGTACTTC
.,.,TRBV4-1,TRBJ2-5,CASSQNPRTTQETQYF,TGCGCCAGCAGCCAAAACCCTCGGACTACCCAAGAGACCCAGTACTTC